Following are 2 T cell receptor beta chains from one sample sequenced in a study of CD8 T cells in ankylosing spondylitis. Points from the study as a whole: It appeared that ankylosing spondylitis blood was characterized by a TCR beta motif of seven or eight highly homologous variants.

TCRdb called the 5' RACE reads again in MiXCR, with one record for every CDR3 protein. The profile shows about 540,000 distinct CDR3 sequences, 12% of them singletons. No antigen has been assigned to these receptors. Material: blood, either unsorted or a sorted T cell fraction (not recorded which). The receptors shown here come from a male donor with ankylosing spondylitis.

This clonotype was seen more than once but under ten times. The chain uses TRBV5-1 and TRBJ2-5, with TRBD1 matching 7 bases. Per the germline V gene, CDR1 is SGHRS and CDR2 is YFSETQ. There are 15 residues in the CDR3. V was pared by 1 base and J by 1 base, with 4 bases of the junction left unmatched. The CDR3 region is CASSLLGTVQETQYF. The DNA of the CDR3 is TGCGCCAGCAGCTTGCTCGGGACAGTCCAAGAGACCCAGTACTTC.

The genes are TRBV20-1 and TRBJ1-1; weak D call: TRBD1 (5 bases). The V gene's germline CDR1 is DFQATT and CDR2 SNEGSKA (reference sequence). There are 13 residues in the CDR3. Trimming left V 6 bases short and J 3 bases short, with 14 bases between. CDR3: CSANTQGYTEAFF. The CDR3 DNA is TGCAGTGCAAACACGCAGGGTTACACTGAAGCTTTCTTT.